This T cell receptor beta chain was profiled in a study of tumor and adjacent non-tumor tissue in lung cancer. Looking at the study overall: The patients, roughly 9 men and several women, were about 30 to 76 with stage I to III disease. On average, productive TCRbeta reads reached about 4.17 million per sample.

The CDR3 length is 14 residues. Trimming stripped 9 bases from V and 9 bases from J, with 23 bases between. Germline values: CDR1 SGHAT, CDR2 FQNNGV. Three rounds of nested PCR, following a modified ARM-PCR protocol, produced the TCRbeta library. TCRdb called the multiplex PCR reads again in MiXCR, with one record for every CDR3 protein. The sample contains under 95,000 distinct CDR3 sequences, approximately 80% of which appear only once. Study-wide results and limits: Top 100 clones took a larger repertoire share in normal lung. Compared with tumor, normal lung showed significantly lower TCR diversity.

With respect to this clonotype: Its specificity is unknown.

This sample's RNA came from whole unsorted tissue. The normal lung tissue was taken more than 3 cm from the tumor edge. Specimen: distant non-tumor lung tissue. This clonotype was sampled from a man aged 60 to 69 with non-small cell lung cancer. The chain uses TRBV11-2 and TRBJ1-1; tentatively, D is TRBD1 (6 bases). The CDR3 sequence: CARSFPLGQHQAFF. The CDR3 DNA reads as TGTGCCAGAAGTTTCCCCCTGGGACAACATCAAGCTTTCTTT.